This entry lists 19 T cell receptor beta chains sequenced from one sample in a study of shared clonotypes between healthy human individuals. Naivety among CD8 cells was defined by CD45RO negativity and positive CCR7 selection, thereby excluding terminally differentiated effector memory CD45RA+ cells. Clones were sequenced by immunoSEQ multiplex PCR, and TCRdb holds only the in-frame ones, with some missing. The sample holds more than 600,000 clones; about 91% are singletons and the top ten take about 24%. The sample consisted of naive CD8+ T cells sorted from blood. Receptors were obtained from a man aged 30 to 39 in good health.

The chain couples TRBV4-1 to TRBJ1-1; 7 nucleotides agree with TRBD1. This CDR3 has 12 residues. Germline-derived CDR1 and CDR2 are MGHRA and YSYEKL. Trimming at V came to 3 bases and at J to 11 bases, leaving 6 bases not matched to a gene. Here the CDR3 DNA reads TGCGCCAGCAGCCACCCGACAGGGATCGCTTTCTTT. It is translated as CASSHPTGIAFF.

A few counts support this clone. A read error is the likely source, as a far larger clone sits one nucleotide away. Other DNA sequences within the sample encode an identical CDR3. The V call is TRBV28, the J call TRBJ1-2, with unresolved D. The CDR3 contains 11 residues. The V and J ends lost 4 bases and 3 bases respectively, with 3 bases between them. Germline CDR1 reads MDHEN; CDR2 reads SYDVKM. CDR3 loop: CASSSDYGYTF. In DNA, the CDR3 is TGTGCCAGCAGTTCAGACTATGGCTACACCTTC.

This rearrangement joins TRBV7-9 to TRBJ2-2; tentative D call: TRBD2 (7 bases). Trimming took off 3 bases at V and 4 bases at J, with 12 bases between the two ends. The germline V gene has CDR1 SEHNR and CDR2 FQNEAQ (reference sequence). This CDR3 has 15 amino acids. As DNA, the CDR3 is TGTGCCAGCAGCTTCGAGGGAGGGGGCACCGGGGAGCTGTTTTTT. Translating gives CASSFEGGGTGELFF.

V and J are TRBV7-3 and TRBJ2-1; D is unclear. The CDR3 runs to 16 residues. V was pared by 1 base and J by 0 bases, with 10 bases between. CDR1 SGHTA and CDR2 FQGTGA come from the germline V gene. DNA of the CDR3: TGTGCCAGCAGCTTAAGTGGCGGCAGCTCCTACAATGAGCAGTTCTTC. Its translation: CASSLSGGSSYNEQFF.

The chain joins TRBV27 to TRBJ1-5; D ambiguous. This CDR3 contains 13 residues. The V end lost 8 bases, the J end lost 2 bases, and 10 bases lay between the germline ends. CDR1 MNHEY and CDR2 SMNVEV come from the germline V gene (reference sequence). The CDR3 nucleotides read TGTGCCAGCGCCCTGCAACGCAATCAGCCCCAGCATTTT. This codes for CASALQRNQPQHF.

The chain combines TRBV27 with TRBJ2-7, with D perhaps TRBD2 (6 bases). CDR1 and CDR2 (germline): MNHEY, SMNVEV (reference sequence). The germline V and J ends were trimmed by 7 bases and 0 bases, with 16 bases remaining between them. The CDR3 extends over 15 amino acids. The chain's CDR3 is CASTSSRDFSYEQYF. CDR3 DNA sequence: TGTGCCAGCACCTCCTCCCGGGACTTCTCCTACGAGCAGTACTTC.

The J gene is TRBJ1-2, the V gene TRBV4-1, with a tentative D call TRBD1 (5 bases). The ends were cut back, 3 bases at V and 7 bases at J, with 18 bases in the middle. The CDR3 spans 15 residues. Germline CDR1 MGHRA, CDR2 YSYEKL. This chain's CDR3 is CASSHGTGPVSGYTF. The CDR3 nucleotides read TGCGCCAGCAGCCATGGGACCGGCCCTGTGAGTGGCTACACCTTC.

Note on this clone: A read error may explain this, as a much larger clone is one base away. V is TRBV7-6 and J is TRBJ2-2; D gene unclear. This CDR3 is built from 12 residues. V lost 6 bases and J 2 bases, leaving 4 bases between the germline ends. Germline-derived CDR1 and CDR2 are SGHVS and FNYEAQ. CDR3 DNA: TGTGCCAGCAGTTTTAACACCGGGGAGCTGTTTTTT. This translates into CASSFNTGELFF.

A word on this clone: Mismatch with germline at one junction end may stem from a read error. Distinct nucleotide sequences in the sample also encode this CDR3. The CDR3 bases are TGCAGCGTAGAAGGACTAGCGGGAGATTACGAGCAGTACTTC. Protein: CSVEGLAGDYEQYF. The V and J genes are TRBV29-1 and TRBJ2-7; 13 positions agree with TRBD2. Looked up from germline, CDR1 is SQVTM and CDR2 is ANQGSEA. This CDR3 is built from 14 residues.

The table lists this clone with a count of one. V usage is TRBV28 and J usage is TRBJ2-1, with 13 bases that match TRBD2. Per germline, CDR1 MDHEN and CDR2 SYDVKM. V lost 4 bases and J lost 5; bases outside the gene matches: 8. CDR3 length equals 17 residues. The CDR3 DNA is TGTGCCAGCAGTTGGGGACTAGCGGGAACGGAAAACAATGAGCAGTTCTTC. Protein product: CASSWGLAGTENNEQFF. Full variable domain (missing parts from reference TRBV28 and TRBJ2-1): DVKVTQSSRYLVKRTGEKVFLECVQDMDHENMFWYRQDPGLGLRLIYFSYDVKMKEKGDIPEGYSVSREKKERFSLILESASTNQTSMYLCASSWGLAGTENNEQFFGPGTRLTVL.

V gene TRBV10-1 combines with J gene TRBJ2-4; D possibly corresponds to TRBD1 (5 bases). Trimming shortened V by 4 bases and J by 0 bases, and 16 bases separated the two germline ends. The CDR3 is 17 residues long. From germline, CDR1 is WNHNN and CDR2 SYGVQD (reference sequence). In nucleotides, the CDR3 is TGCGCCAGCAGTGTGGAAGGGGCGGTTATAGCCAAAAACATTCAGTACTTC. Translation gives CASSVEGAVIAKNIQYF.

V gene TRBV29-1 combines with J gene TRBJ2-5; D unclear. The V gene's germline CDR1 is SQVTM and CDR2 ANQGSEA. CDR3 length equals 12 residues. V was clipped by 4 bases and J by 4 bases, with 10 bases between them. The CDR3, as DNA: TGCAGCGTTGCCAAATCGGGAGAGACCCAGTACTTC. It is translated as CSVAKSGETQYF.

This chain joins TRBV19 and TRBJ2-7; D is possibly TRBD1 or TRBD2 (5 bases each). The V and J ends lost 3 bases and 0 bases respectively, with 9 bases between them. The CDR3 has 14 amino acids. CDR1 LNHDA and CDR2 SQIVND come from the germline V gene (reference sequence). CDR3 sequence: CASSIIGGSYEQYF. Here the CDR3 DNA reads TGTGCCAGTAGTATCATTGGGGGCTCCTACGAGCAGTACTTC.

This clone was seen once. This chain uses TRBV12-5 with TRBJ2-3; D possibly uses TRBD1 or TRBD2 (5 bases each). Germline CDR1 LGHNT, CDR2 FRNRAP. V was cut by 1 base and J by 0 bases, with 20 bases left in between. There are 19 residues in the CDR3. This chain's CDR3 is CASGLALPGRADSTDTQYF. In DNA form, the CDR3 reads TGTGCTAGTGGTTTGGCCCTCCCGGGGCGAGCGGATAGCACAGATACGCAGTATTTT.

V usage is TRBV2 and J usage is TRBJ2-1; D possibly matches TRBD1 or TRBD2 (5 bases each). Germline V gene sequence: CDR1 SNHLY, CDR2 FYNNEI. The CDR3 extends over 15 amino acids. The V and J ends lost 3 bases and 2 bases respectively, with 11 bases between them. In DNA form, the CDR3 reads TGTGCCAGCAGTGACGACGGGGCGACCTACAATGAGCAGTTCTTC. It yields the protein CASSDDGATYNEQFF.

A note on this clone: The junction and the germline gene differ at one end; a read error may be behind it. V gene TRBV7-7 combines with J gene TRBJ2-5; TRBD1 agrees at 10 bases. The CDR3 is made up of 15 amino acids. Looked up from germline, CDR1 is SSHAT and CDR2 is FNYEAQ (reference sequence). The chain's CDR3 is CASSLGQGDGETQYF. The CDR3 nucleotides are TGTGCTAGCAGCTTAGGACAGGGGGATGGTGAGACCCAGTACTTC.

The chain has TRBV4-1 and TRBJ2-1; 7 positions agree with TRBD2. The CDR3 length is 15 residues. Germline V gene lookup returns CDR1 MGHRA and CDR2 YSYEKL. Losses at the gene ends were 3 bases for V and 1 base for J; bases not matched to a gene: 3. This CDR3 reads CASSHASGSYNEQFF. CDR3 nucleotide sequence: TGCGCCAGCAGCCATGCTAGCGGATCCTACAATGAGCAGTTCTTC.

The CDR3 DNA reads TGTGCCAGCAGCGCATACGGGACAGGGGTCTTCCAAGAGACCCAGTACTTC. Protein sequence: CASSAYGTGVFQETQYF. This chain joins TRBV7-9 and TRBJ2-5; 10 bases line up with TRBD1. Unmatched junction bases numbered 10, after V lost 5 bases and J lost 1 base. The germline V gene has CDR1 SEHNR and CDR2 FQNEAQ (reference sequence). The CDR3 loop spans 17 amino acids.

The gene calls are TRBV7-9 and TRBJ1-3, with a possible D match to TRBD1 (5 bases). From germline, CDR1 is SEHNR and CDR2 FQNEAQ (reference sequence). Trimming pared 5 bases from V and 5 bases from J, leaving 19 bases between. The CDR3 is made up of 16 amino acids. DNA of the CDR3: TGTGCCAGCAGCCCCGCCGAGGGGATGGCCCGAAACACCATATATTTT. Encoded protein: CASSPAEGMARNTIYF.